This TCR beta chain was recovered during a study of OX40 agonist ivuxolimab in advanced cancers. Only in-frame clones appear in the TCRdb table, and some are missing; sequencing was by immunoSEQ multiplex PCR. The sample yields some 58,000 clones, more than 80% seen once. The germline V gene has CDR1 MNHNY and CDR2 SVGAGI (reference sequence). This CDR3 is built from 11 residues. V lost 5 bases, J lost 8 bases, and 9 bases lay in between. This specimen consisted of CD4+ or CD8+ T cells sorted from blood, obtained in a trial of the OX40 agonist ivuxolimab. The chain employs TRBV6-6 and TRBJ1-2; D is unclear. This sequence was found in an adult with an advanced solid tumor such as melanoma, head and neck, liver or kidney cancer. The CDR3 nucleotides are TGTGCCAGCAGTCCGGACGGGGGCTACACCTTC. This gives the protein CASSPDGGYTF.